Each of the 25 T cell receptor beta chains below was sequenced from the same sample in a study of T cell responses to AZD1222 COVID-19 vaccine. Profiling relied on immunoSEQ multiplex PCR, and the TCRdb table lists in-frame clones only, not all of them. The sample lists about 52,000 clones, roughly 89% occurring once. The material sequenced was peripheral blood, taken 28 days after the second AZD1222 dose. All receptors derive from an adult who received the AZD1222 COVID-19 vaccine.

V usage is TRBV13 and J usage is TRBJ2-1; 13 bases line up with TRBD2. Looked up from germline, CDR1 is PRHDT and CDR2 is FYEKMQ (reference sequence). This CDR3 spans 17 amino acids. Trimming at V came to 5 bases and at J to 6 bases, leaving 10 bases not matched to a gene. DNA for the CDR3: TGTGCCAGCAGCCGGCGACTAGCGGGAGGTTATAGCAATGAGCAGTTCTTC. It codes for CASSRRLAGGYSNEQFF. Full variable domain (rest looked up from reference TRBV13 and TRBJ2-1): AAGVIQSPRHLIKEKRETATLKCYPIPRHDTVYWYQQGPGQDPQFLISFYEKMQSDKGSIPDRFSAQQFSDYHSELNMSSLELGDSALYFCASSRRLAGGYSNEQFFGPGTRLTVL.

This clone came up once. The gene calls are TRBV28 and TRBJ1-4, with D unresolved. Trimming took 4 bases from V and 5 from J, leaving 8 bases between them. CDR3 length equals 13 residues. The V gene's germline CDR1 is MDHEN and CDR2 SYDVKM. CDR3 residues: CASSYGSNEKLFF. CDR3 DNA: TGTGCCAGCAGTTACGGGTCGAATGAAAAACTGTTTTTT.

V and J are TRBV3-1 (or the pseudogene TRBV3-2) and TRBJ2-5; TRBD1 aligns across 9 bases. Germline loops: CDR1 LGHDT, CDR2 YNNKEL (reference sequence). The CDR3 runs to 16 residues. V gave up 4 bases and J gave up 3 bases; unmatched junction bases: 9. CDR3 DNA sequence: TGTGCCAGCAGCCCACACAGGGGGCGTGGTGAAGAGACCCAGTACTTC. It codes for CASSPHRGRGEETQYF.

The rearrangement joins TRBV5-1 to TRBJ2-2, with 7 bases aligning to TRBD1. V was pared by 4 bases and J by 2 bases, with 2 bases of the junction left unmatched. This CDR3 is 14 amino acids long. Looked up from germline, CDR1 is SGHRS and CDR2 is YFSETQ. For the CDR3, the DNA is TGCGCCAGCAGCCGGGACAGCAACACCGGGGAGCTGTTTTTT. It is translated as CASSRDSNTGELFF.

The chain combines TRBV6-1 with TRBJ2-2; 11 bases line up with TRBD2. The V gene's germline CDR1 is MNHNS and CDR2 SASEGT. After removal of 0 bases from V and 0 bases from J, the junction contained 6 bases not matched to a gene. This CDR3 is 19 amino acids long. In DNA, the CDR3 is TGTGCCAGCAGTGAAGCACTAGCGGGAGCCCCGACGAACACCGGGGAGCTGTTTTTT. It translates to CASSEALAGAPTNTGELFF.

This rearrangement joins TRBV7-9 to TRBJ2-2; tentatively, D is TRBD2 (5 bases). With 7 bases removed from V and 2 bases from J, the gap between germline ends came to 17 bases. Germline V gives CDR1 SEHNR, CDR2 FQNEAQ (reference sequence). There are 16 residues in the CDR3. CDR3 residues: CASTPGSGRNTGELFF. CDR3 DNA: TGTGCCAGCACCCCGGGATCGGGCCGAAACACCGGGGAGCTGTTTTTT.

The rearrangement joins TRBV3-1 (or the pseudogene TRBV3-2) to TRBJ2-5; a possible D gene is TRBD1 (5 bases). Per germline, CDR1 LGHDT and CDR2 YNNKEL (reference sequence). This CDR3 contains 17 residues. V was cut by 0 bases and J by 2 bases, with 16 bases left in between. The CDR3 nucleotides are TGTGCCAGCAGCCAAGAAGGCCTGGGGCGGACGCAAGAGACCCAGTACTTC. Translated: CASSQEGLGRTQETQYF.

This clone is judged medium-sized. The gene calls are TRBV2 and TRBJ2-7, with a weak D call TRBD2 (5 bases). The V gene lost 4 bases and the J gene lost 7 bases, with 17 bases spanning the gap. CDR1 is SNHLY, CDR2 FYNNEI, per germline. The CDR3 totals 14 residues. Here the CDR3 DNA reads TGTGCCAGCAGTGTCCCGGGGTCAATGGGTGAGCAGTACTTC. Amino acids: CASSVPGSMGEQYF.

This clone was counted between two and nine times. The chain employs TRBV2 and TRBJ1-5; TRBD1 aligns across 9 bases. CDR1 and CDR2 (germline): SNHLY, FYNNEI. Germline trimming cut 6 bases from V and 1 base from J; bases unmatched to any gene: 1. CDR3 length equals 14 residues. CDR3 region: CASRGTGSNQPQHF. CDR3 in DNA: TGTGCCAGCAGAGGGACAGGGAGCAATCAGCCCCAGCATTTT. The full variable domain, rest sourced from reference TRBV2 and TRBJ1-5, is EPEVTQTPSHQVTQMGQEVILRCVPISNHLYFYWYRQILGQKVEFLVSFYNNEISEKSEIFDDQFSVERPDGSNFTLKIRSTKLEDSAMYFCASRGTGSNQPQHFGDGTRLSIL.

The chain has TRBV5-1 and TRBJ2-5; D possibly corresponds to TRBD2 (6 bases). The CDR3 has 13 residues. CDR1 SGHRS and CDR2 YFSETQ come from the germline V gene. V lost 6 bases, J lost 5 bases, and 14 bases lay in between. CDR3 loop: CASTPWAGETQYF. The CDR3 bases are TGCGCCAGCACACCCTGGGCGGGGGAGACCCAGTACTTC.

The chain uses TRBV10-2 and TRBJ2-7; 7 nucleotides agree with TRBD1. CDR1 is WSHSY, CDR2 SAAADI, per germline. The CDR3 spans 14 residues. V shed 7 bases, J shed 2 bases, and the junction held 8 bases outside the gene matches. The CDR3 region is CASTSGGFPYEQYF. The CDR3 nucleotides are TGCGCCAGCACCTCAGGGGGTTTCCCCTACGAGCAGTACTTC.

The chain carries TRBV2 and TRBJ2-5; D perhaps matches TRBD1 (6 bases). Looked up from germline, CDR1 is SNHLY and CDR2 is FYNNEI. V was clipped by 3 bases and J by 0 bases, with 11 bases between them. The CDR3 has 15 amino acids. CDR3 residues: CASSDATGDQETQYF. CDR3 nucleotides: TGTGCCAGCAGTGATGCGACAGGCGACCAAGAGACCCAGTACTTC.

The gene calls are TRBV11-2 and TRBJ2-7, with 9 bases that match TRBD2. The CDR3 has 14 amino acids. Germline-derived CDR1 and CDR2 are SGHAT and FQNNGV. Germline trimming cut 5 bases from V and 2 bases from J; bases unmatched to any gene: 4. CDR3 bases: TGTGCCAGCAGCCAGCTAGCGGGAACCTACGAGCAGTACTTC. Its protein product is CASSQLAGTYEQYF.

CDR3 sequence reads: CASSSDPASYGYTF. The CDR3 nucleotides read TGCGCCAGCAGCTCGGACCCGGCCTCCTATGGCTACACCTTC. The chain recombines TRBV5-1 with TRBJ1-2; D remains unclear. CDR1 and CDR2 from the germline V gene are SGHRS and YFSETQ. This CDR3 region has 14 residues. V lost 3 bases and J 4 bases, leaving 13 bases between the germline ends.

This clone has only a few counts. The CDR3 sequence is CASSAGTLGTDTQYF. The CDR3 DNA reads as TGTGCCAGCAGCGCCGGGACCCTCGGAACAGATACGCAGTATTTT. The genes are TRBV9 and TRBJ2-3; either TRBD1 or TRBD2 may fit D (5 bases each). Trimming removed 3 bases from V and 3 bases from J, with 14 bases in between. CDR1 is SGDLS and CDR2 is YYNGEE in the germline V gene. CDR3 size: 15 residues.

The CDR3 sequence: CAGSGLPSYNEQFF. For the CDR3, the DNA is TGTGCCGGTAGCGGGCTGCCCTCCTACAATGAGCAGTTCTTC. The chain uses TRBV6-5 and TRBJ2-1; 7 nucleotides align to TRBD2. Per germline, CDR1 MNHEY and CDR2 SVGAGI. V trimming: 11 bases; J trimming: 0 bases; junction bases outside the gene matches: 7. CDR3 length: 14 amino acids.

The J gene is TRBJ2-3, the V gene TRBV9; 7 positions match TRBD1. The CDR3 is 15 residues long. The trim removed 0 bases at V and 3 bases at J, leaving 4 bases unmatched. Germline V gene sequence: CDR1 SGDLS, CDR2 YYNGEE. The CDR3 bases are TGTGCCAGCAGCGTAGGGGGACAGCTAACAGATACGCAGTATTTT. Amino acid sequence: CASSVGGQLTDTQYF.

The chain links TRBV7-6 to TRBJ2-2; 8 nucleotides agree with TRBD1. The CDR3 loop spans 15 amino acids. The germline V gene encodes CDR1 SGHVS and CDR2 FNYEAQ. The V segment lost 4 bases and the J segment 6 bases; nucleotides outside the gene matches: 7. The CDR3: CASSSPDREAGELFF. CDR3 sequence (DNA): TGTGCCAGCAGCTCTCCGGACAGGGAGGCCGGGGAGCTGTTTTTT.

J is TRBJ2-7 and V is TRBV7-9; either TRBD1 or TRBD2 may supply D (7 bases each). CDR3 length: 16 residues. V lost 8 bases and J 7 bases, leaving 27 bases between the germline ends. The germline gives CDR1 SEHNR, CDR2 FQNEAQ (reference sequence). This CDR3 reads CASRDPRGTVGAEQYF. CDR3 coding DNA: TGTGCCAGCCGCGACCCGCGGGGGACAGTGGGGGCAGAGCAGTACTTC.

The chain employs TRBV7-6 and TRBJ2-7; 8 bases are a match to TRBD2. This CDR3 is built from 15 residues. Germline V lookup: CDR1 SGHVS, CDR2 FNYEAQ. The trim removed 8 bases at V and 2 bases at J, leaving 11 bases unmatched. The CDR3 DNA reads TGTGCCAGCCCCTTTACTAGCGGAACTACCTACGAGCAGTACTTC. The encoded protein is CASPFTSGTTYEQYF.

This sequence joins TRBV5-1 and TRBJ2-1; 10 nucleotides align to TRBD2. CDR3 length equals 16 residues. Germline CDR1 SGHRS, CDR2 YFSETQ. Trimming at V came to 1 base and at J to 5 bases, leaving 6 bases not matched to a gene. The CDR3 region has the DNA TGCGCCAGCAGCTTGACCACTAGCGGGGACAACAATGAGCAGTTCTTC. Translated: CASSLTTSGDNNEQFF.

This rearrangement joins TRBV20-1 to TRBJ2-7; 13 nucleotides agree with TRBD2. CDR3 length equals 15 residues. Trimming cost V 5 bases and J 5 bases; bases outside gene matches: 9. The germline V gene has CDR1 DFQATT and CDR2 SNEGSKA (reference sequence). The CDR3 DNA reads TGCAGTGCTCGTGGACTTACTAGCGGGAGGGACGAGCAGTACTTC. This translates into CSARGLTSGRDEQYF.

This clone was seen a handful of times. The V gene is TRBV5-1, the J gene TRBJ1-1; D is ambiguous. Germline CDR1 reads SGHRS; CDR2 reads YFSETQ. The CDR3 sequence is 13 residues long. Trimming took 0 bases from V and 1 from J, leaving 4 bases between them. The DNA of the CDR3 is TGCGCCAGCAGCTTGGTCAGGAACACTGAAGCTTTCTTT. Translation: CASSLVRNTEAFF.

The chain has TRBV7-3 and TRBJ2-2; 10 nucleotides align to TRBD1. This CDR3 contains 16 residues. V was clipped by 4 bases and J by 4 bases; unmatched bases: 6. The germline CDR1 and CDR2 sequences are SGHTA and FQGTGA. The CDR3 region is CASSSRQGAGTGELFF. CDR3 DNA sequence: TGTGCCAGCAGCTCCCGACAGGGGGCGGGCACCGGGGAGCTGTTTTTT.

The chain is built from TRBV15 and TRBJ2-3; TRBD2 aligns across 7 bases. This CDR3 spans 14 amino acids. The germline V gene has CDR1 LNHNV and CDR2 YYDKDF (reference sequence). V was pared by 5 bases and J by 2 bases, with 4 bases of the junction left unmatched. The CDR3 protein is CATSLGGDTDTQYF. CDR3 nucleotide sequence: TGTGCCACCAGCCTGGGGGGGGACACAGATACGCAGTATTTT.